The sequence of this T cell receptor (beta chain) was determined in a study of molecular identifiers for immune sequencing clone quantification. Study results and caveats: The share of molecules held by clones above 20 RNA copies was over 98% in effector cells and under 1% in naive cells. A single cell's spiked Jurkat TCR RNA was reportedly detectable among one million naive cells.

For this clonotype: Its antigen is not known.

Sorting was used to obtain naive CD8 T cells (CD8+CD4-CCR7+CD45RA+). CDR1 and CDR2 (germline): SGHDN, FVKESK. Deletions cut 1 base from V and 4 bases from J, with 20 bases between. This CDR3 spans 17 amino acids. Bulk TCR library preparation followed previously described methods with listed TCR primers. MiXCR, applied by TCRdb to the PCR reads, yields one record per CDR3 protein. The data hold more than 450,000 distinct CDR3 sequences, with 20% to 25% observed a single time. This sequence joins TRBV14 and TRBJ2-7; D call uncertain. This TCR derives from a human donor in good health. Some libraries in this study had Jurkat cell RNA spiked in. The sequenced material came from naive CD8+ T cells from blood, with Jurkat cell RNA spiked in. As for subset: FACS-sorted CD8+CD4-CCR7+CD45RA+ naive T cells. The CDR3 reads CASSQGFGSAGLYEQYF. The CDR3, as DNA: TGTGCCAGCAGCCAAGGTTTTGGGTCGGCAGGCTTGTACGAGCAGTACTTC. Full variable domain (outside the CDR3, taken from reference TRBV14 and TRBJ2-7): EAGVTQFPSHSVIEKGQTVTLRCDPISGHDNLYWYRRVMGKEIKFLLHFVKESKQDESGMPNNRFLAERTGGTYSTLKVQPAELEDSGVYFCASSQGFGSAGLYEQYFGPGTRLTVT.